This record covers a single T cell receptor (beta chain). This specimen comes from a study of blood T cell repertoires in COVID-19. Whole-study context: Samples came from the United States, Italy and Spain, spanning acute and convalescent COVID-19.

Sequenced by immunoSEQ multiplex PCR; TCRdb stores in-frame clones only, minus some. The sample contains a few hundred thousand clones, about 89% of which appear only once. The sequence was collected from a human donor in a cohort exposed to, infected with or recovered from COVID-19 (not recorded which). The donor label of this sample is uncertain. The source material was PBMCs or T cells enriched from blood (not recorded which).

This CDR3 is CASSQDEAFTQYF. CDR3 DNA: TGCGCCAGCAGCCAAGATGAGGCCTTTACGCAGTATTTT. The J gene is TRBJ2-3, the V gene TRBV4-1; D remains unclear. The CDR3 covers 13 residues. Trimming cost V 0 bases and J 8 bases, with 9 bases left between them. From germline, CDR1 is MGHRA and CDR2 YSYEKL.